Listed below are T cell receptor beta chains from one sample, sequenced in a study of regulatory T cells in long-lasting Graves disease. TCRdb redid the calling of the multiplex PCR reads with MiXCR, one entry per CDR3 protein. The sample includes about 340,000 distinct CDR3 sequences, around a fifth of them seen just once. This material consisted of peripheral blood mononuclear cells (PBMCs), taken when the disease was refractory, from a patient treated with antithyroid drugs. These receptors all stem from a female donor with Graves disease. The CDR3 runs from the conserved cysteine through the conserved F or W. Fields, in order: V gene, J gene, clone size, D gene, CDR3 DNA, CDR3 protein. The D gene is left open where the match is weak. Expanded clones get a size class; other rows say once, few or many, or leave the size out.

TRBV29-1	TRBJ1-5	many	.	TGCAGCGTTTCAACTGGTTCTAGCAATCAGCCCCAGCATTTT	CSVSTGSSNQPQHF
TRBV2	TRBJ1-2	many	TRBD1	TGTGCCACCGGGACAGGGAGTACCTTC	CATGTGSTF
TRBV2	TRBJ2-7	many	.	TGTGCCAGCAGCCCCCGGAACGGACCCTACGAGCAGTACTTC	CASSPRNGPYEQYF
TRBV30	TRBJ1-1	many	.	TGTGCCCAACGCAGGGGATTCACTGAAGCTTTCTTT	CAQRRGFTEAFF
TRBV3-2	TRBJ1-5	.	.	TGTGCCAGCAGCCCGCCGCGGGGGCCAAATCAGCCCCAGCATTTT	CASSPPRGPNQPQHF
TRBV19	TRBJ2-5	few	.	TGTGCCAGTAGTATCCCCCCAGACGAGACCCAGTACTTC	CASSIPPDETQYF
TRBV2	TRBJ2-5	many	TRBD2	TGTGCCAGCAGTTTTTCTATAGCGGGAGGGCCCCCTCAAGAGACCCAGTACTTC	CASSFSIAGGPPQETQYF
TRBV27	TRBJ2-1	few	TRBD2	TGTGCCAGCAGTGCACGAGGACTAGCCAATGAGCAGTTCTTC	CASSARGLANEQFF
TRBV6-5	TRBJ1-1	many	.	TGTGCCAGCAGTTTGAGTTGGGATATGAACACTGAAGCTTTCTTT	CASSLSWDMNTEAFF
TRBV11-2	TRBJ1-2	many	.	TGTGCCAGCAGCTTAACCCCGACAGAACTTAACTATGGCTACACCTTC	CASSLTPTELNYGYTF
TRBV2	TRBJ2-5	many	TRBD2	TGTGCCAGCAGTCCGGGGGGGAGTGGAGAGACCCAGTACTTC	CASSPGGSGETQYF
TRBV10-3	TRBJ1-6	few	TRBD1	TGTGCCATCCGGACAGGGATGAATTCACCCCTCCACTTT	CAIRTGMNSPLHF